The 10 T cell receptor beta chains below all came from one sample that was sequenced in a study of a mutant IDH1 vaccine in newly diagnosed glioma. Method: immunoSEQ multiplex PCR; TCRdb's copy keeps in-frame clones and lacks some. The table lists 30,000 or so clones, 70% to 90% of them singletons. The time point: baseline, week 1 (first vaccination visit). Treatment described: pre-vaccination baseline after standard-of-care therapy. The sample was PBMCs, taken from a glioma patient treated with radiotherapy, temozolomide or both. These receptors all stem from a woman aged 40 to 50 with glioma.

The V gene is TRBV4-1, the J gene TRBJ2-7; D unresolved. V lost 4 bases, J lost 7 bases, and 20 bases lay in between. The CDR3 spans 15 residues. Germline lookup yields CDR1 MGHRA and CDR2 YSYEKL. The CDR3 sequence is CASSLHQNSRVEQYF. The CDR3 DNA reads TGCGCCAGCAGCCTTCATCAGAACTCCCGTGTGGAGCAGTACTTC.

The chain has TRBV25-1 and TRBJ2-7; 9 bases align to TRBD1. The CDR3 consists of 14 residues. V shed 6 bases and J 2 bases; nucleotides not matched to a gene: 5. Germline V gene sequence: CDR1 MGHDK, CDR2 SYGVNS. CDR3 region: CASSGQGHPYEQYF. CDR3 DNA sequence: TGTGCCAGCAGCGGACAGGGGCACCCCTACGAGCAGTACTTC.

The CDR3 nucleotides are TGTGCCAGCAGTTCGACAGGGTACACTGAAGCTTTCTTT. Amino acid sequence: CASSSTGYTEAFF. The chain couples TRBV28 to TRBJ1-1, with 7 positions matching TRBD1. This CDR3 has 13 residues. CDR1 is MDHEN, CDR2 SYDVKM, per germline. The V and J ends lost 4 bases and 3 bases, in that order; junction bases with no gene match: 2. Full variable domain (remainder filled in from reference TRBV28 and TRBJ1-1): DVKVTQSSRYLVKRTGEKVFLECVQDMDHENMFWYRQDPGLGLRLIYFSYDVKMKEKGDIPEGYSVSREKKERFSLILESASTNQTSMYLCASSSTGYTEAFFGQGTRLTVV.

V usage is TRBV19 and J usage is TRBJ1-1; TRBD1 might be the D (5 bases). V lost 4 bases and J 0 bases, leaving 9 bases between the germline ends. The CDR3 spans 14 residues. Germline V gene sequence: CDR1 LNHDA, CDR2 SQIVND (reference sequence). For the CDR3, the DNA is TGTGCCAGTAGTAGCAGGGTTATGAACACTGAAGCTTTCTTT. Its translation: CASSSRVMNTEAFF. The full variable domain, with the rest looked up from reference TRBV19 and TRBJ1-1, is DGGITQSPKYLFRKEGQNVTLSCEQNLNHDAMYWYRQDPGQGLRLIYYSQIVNDFQKGDIAEGYSVSREKKESFPLTVTSAQKNPTAFYLCASSSRVMNTEAFFGQGTRLTVV.

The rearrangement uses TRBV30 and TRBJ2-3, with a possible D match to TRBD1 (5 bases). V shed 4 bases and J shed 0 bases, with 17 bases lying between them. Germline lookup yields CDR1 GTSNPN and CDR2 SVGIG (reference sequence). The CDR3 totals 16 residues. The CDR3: CAWKVAGKTSTDTQYF. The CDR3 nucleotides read TGTGCCTGGAAGGTGGCAGGGAAAACTAGCACAGATACGCAGTATTTT.

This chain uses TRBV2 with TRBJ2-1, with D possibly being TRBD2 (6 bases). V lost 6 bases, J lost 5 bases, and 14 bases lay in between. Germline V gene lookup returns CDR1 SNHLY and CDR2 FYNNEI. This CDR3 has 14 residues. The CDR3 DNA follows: TGTGCCAGCAGGCGGGATGGGGACCACAATGAGCAGTTCTTC. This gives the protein CASRRDGDHNEQFF.

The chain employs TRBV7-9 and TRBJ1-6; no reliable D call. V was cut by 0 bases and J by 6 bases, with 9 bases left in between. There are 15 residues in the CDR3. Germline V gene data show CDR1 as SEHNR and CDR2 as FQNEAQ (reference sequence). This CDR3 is CASSLAVRSNSPLHF. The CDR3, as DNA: TGTGCCAGCAGCTTAGCGGTCAGGAGTAATTCACCCCTCCACTTT.

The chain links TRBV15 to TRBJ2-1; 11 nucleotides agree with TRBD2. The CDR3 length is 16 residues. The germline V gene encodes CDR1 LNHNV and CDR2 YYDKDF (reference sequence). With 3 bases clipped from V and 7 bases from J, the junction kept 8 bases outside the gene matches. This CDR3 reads CATSREVAGGRNEQFF. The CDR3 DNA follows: TGTGCCACCAGCAGGGAGGTAGCGGGAGGGCGTAATGAGCAGTTCTTC. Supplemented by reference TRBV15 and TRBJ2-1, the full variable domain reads DAMVIQNPRYQVTQFGKPVTLSCSQTLNHNVMYWYQQKSSQAPKLLFHYYDKDFNNEADTPDNFQSRRPNTSFCFLDIRSPGLGDTAMYLCATSREVAGGRNEQFFGPGTRLTVL.

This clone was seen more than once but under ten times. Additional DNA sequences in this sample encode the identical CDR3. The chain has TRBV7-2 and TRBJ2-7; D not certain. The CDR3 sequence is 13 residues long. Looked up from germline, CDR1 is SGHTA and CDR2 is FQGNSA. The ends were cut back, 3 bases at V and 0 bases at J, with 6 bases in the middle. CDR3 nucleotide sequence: TGTGCCAGCAGCTTCGGCGGCTCCTACGAGCAGTACTTC. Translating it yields CASSFGGSYEQYF.

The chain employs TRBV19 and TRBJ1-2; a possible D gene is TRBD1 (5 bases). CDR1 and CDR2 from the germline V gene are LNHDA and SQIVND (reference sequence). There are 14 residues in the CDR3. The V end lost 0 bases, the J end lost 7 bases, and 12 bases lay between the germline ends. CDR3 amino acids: CASSIDPARGGYTF. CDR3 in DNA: TGTGCCAGTAGTATAGATCCGGCAAGGGGTGGCTACACCTTC. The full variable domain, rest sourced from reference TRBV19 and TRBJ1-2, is DGGITQSPKYLFRKEGQNVTLSCEQNLNHDAMYWYRQDPGQGLRLIYYSQIVNDFQKGDIAEGYSVSREKKESFPLTVTSAQKNPTAFYLCASSIDPARGGYTFGSGTRLTVV.